This TCR beta chain came from a study of T cells in Graves' hyperthyroidism and ophthalmopathy. Orbital computed tomography, thyroid ultrasound, serum thyroxine and TRAb, and clinical symptoms together informed the diagnoses. Out of roughly 10 ml of fresh peripheral blood came the PBMCs. Germline CDR1 LNHDA, CDR2 SQIVND (reference sequence). This CDR3 has 15 residues. Trimming left V 5 bases short and J 8 bases short, with 16 bases between. Authors of the study amplified TCR beta CDR3 regions from RNA transcripts. The primer set for the first-round RT-PCR of the TCR CDR3 was HTBI. TCRdb used MiXCR to reprocess the multiplex PCR reads, holding one entry per CDR3 protein. The sample shows about 720,000 distinct CDR3 sequences, 16% of them seen only once.

The chain combines TRBV19 with TRBJ1-6, with D possibly matching TRBD1 (5 bases). This TCR was recovered from a man between 18 and 35 years old with Graves' hyperthyroidism. Sample: blood. Written as DNA, the CDR3 is TGTGCCAGTAGTCTCCAACACGAGACAGATTCACCCCTCCACTTT. Residues: CASSLQHETDSPLHF.